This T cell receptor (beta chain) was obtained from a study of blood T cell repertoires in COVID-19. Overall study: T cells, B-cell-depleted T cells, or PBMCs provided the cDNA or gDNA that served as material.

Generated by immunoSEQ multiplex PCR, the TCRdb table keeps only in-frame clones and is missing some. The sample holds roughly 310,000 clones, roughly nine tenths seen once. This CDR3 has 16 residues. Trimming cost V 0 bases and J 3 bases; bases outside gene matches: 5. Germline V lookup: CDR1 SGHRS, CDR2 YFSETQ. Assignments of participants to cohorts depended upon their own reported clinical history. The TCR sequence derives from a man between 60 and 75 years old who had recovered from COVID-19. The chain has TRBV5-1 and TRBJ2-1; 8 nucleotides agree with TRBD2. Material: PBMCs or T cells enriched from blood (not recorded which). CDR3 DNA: TGCGCCAGCAGCTTGGCGCCGGGACTAGGCTACAATGAGCAGTTCTTC. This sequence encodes CASSLAPGLGYNEQFF.